Shown below are 5 T cell receptor beta chains from a single sample sequenced in a study of blood T cell repertoires in COVID-19. Generated by immunoSEQ multiplex PCR, the TCRdb table keeps only in-frame clones and is missing some. The sample has about 200,000 clones; roughly 84% are singletons. Sequenced input: peripheral blood. These receptors all stem from a man aged 50 to 60 with COVID-19, enrolled during active disease.

V is TRBV6-7 and J is TRBJ2-1; 14 nucleotides agree with TRBD2. TRBV6-7 is flagged as an ORF with uncertain function. V gave up 0 bases and J gave up 7 bases; unmatched junction bases: 14. The CDR3 covers 20 residues. Written as DNA, the CDR3 is TGTGCCAGCAGTTACTCTAGGCAACTAACGGGACTAGCGGGAGAGAATGAGCAGTTCTTC. Its protein product is CASSYSRQLTGLAGENEQFF.

The chain combines TRBV6-1 with TRBJ2-1; 9 bases align to TRBD2. CDR1 and CDR2 from the germline V gene are MNHNS and SASEGT. The junction had 5 bases not matched to a gene; V was cut back by 5 bases and J by 6 bases. The CDR3 has 14 amino acids. The CDR3 sequence is CASSLAGGGNEQFF. For the CDR3, the DNA is TGTGCCAGCAGTCTTGCGGGGGGGGGCAATGAGCAGTTCTTC.

This chain joins TRBV15 and TRBJ1-4, with D perhaps matching TRBD1 (5 bases). Germline V gene data show CDR1 as LNHNV and CDR2 as YYDKDF (reference sequence). The CDR3 runs 14 residues. Trimming stripped 5 bases from V and 4 bases from J, with 11 bases between. Written as DNA, the CDR3 is TGTGCCACCAGCGGAGGGGACTATAATGAAAAACTGTTTTTT. Residues: CATSGGDYNEKLFF.

This clone was observed many times. The chain uses TRBV27 and TRBJ2-1, with 7 bases matching TRBD2. This CDR3 contains 15 residues. Germline CDR1 and CDR2: MNHEY and SMNVEV (reference sequence). V lost 4 bases and J lost 4; bases outside the gene matches: 7. The CDR3 sequence: CASSSPQRGYNEQFF. CDR3 DNA: TGTGCCAGCAGTTCCCCCCAGCGGGGTTACAATGAGCAGTTCTTC.

The V call is TRBV14, the J call TRBJ1-2, with TRBD1 identical over 7 bases. Germline V gene lookup returns CDR1 SGHDN and CDR2 FVKESK. Unmatched junction bases numbered 12, after V lost 2 bases and J lost 3 bases. The CDR3 totals 17 residues. The CDR3, as DNA: TGTGCCAGCAGCCAATTCCAGGGGGGAAGAAACTACTATGGCTACACCTTC. This sequence encodes CASSQFQGGRNYYGYTF.